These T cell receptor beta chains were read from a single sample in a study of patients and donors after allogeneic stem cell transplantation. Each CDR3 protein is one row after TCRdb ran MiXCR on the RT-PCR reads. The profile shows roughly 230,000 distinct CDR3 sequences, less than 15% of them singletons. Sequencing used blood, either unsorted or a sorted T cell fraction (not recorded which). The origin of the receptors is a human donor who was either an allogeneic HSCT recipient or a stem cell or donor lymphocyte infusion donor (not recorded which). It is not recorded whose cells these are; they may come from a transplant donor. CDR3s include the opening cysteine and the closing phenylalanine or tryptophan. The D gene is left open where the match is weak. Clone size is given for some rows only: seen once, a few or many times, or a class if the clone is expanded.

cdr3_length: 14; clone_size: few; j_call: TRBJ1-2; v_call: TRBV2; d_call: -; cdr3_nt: TGTGCCAGCAGTGAAGACAGGGCGAACTATGGCTACACCTTC; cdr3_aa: CASSEDRANYGYTF
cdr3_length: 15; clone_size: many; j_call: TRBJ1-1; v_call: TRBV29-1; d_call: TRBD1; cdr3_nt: TGCAGCGTTGAAGATCCGACAGGGTTCGGCACTGAAGCTTTCTTT; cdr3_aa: CSVEDPTGFGTEAFF
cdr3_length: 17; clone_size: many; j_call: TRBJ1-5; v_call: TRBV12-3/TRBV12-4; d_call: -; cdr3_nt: TGTGCCAGCAGTTTAGCGCTGGGAGGATTGGGCAATCAGCCCCAGCATTTT; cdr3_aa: CASSLALGGLGNQPQHF
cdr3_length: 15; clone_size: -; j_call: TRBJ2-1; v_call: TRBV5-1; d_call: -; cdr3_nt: TGCGCCAGCAGCTTGGCACAGATTTCCTACAATGAGCAGTTCTTC; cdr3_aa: CASSLAQISYNEQFF
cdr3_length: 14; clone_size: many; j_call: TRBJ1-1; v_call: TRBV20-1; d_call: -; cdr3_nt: TGCAGTGTCCCGCCCGGGGGGCGGGGACCTGAAGCTTTCTTT; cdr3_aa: CSVPPGGRGPEAFF
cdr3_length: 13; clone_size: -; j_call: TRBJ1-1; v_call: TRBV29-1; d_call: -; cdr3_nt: TGCAGCTCCTGGGGGAAGAAAGGCACTGAAGCTTTCTTT; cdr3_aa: CSSWGKKGTEAFF
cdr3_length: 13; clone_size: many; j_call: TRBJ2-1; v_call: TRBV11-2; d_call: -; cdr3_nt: TGTGCCAGCAGTCTACGCAGGGGCAATGAGCAGTTCTTC; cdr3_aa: CASSLRRGNEQFF
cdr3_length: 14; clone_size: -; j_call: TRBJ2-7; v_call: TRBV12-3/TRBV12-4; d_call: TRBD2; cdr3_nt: TGTGCCAGCAGTTCACTAGCGGAGCTCTACGAGCAGTACTTC; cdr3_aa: CASSSLAELYEQYF
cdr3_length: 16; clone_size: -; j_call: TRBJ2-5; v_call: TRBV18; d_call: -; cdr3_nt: TGTGCCAGCTCACCATTTGACATTTGGGGCACGGAGACCCAGTACTTC; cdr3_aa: CASSPFDIWGTETQYF
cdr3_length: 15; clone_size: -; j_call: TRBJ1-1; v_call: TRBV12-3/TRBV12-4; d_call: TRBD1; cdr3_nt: TGTGCCAGCAGTTCACGGACAGGTATACCCACTGAAGCTTTCTTT; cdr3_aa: CASSSRTGIPTEAFF
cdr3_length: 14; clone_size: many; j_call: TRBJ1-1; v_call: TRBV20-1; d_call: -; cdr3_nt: TGCAGTGCAAGACTCCCGTTGGGTAACACTGAAGCTTTCTTT; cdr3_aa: CSARLPLGNTEAFF
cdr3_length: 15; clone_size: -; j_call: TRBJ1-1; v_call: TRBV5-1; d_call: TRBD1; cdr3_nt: TGCGCCAGCAGCTGGCTTGGACAGGGGGAAGATGAAGCTTTCTTT; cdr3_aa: CASSWLGQGEDEAFF
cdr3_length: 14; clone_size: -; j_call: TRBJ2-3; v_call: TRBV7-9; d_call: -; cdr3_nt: TGTGCCAGCAGCTTAGTTGCCCTCGGGGATACGCAGTATTTT; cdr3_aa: CASSLVALGDTQYF
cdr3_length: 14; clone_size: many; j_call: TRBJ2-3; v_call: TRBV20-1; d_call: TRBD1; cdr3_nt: TGCAGTGCCGAGGCTCCGGGACAGACAGATACGCAGTATTTT; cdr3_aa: CSAEAPGQTDTQYF
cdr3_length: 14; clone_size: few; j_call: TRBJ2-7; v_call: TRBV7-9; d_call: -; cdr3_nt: TGTGCCAGCAGCTCCTATACCAGCTCCTACGAGCAGTACTTC; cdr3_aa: CASSSYTSSYEQYF
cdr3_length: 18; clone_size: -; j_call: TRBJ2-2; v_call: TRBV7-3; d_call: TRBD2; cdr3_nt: TGTGCCAGCAGCTCGTCCCTAACTAGCGGGAGTTTCACCGGGGAGCTGTTTTTT; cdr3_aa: CASSSSLTSGSFTGELFF
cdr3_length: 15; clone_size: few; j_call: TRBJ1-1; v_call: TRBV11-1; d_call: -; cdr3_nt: TGTGCCAGCTCTCCCCGTCCTGGAATGAACACTGAAGCTTTCTTT; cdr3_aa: CASSPRPGMNTEAFF
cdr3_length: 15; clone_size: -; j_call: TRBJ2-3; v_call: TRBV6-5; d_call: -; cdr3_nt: TGTGCCAGCAGTTACTCCAGGGGGGACACAGATACGCAGTATTTT; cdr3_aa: CASSYSRGDTDTQYF
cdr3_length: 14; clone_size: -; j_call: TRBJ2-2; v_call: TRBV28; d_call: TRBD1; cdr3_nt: TGTGCCAGCAGGTGGGACAGGCAAACCGGGGAGCTGTTTTTT; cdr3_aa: CASRWDRQTGELFF
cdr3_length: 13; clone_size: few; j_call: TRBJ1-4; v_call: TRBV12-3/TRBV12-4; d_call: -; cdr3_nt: TGTGCCAGCAGGCCCGGGACCCGTGAAAAACTGTTTTTT; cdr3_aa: CASRPGTREKLFF
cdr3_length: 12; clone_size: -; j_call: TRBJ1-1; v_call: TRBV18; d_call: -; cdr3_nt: TGTGCCAGCTCACCAGTGGACACTGAAGCTTTCTTT; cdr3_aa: CASSPVDTEAFF
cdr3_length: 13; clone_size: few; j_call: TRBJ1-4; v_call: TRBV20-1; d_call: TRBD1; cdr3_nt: TGCAGTGCTAACCAGGGGGCGGCTGAAAAACTGTTTTTT; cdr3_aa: CSANQGAAEKLFF
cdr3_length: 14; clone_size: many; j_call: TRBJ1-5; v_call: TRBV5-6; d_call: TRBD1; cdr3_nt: TGTGCCAGCAGCCGGACAGGCGACAATCAGCCCCAGCATTTT; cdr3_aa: CASSRTGDNQPQHF
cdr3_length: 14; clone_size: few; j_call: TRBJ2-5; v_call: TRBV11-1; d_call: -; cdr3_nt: TGTGCCAGCAGCCCCCGGACTCTCGGGGAGACCCAGTACTTC; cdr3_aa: CASSPRTLGETQYF
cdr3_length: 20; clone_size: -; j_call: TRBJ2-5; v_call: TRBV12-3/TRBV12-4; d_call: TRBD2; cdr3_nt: TGTGCCAGCAGTTCTCCCAGGACTAGCGGGGGGGCACCACTACAAGAGACCCAGTACTTC; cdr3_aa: CASSSPRTSGGAPLQETQYF
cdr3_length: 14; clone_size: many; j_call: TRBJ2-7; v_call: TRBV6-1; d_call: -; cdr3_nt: TGTGCCAGCAGTGGTTATCGGGGGCTCTTTTCGCAGTACTTC; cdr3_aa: CASSGYRGLFSQYF
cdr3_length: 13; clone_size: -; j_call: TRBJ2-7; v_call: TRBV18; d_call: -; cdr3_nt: TGTGCCAGCTCACCACAACAGGGCTACGAGCAGTACTTC; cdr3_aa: CASSPQQGYEQYF
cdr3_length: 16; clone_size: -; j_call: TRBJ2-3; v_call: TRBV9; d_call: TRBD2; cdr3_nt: TGTGCCAGCAGCGTAGCGGGACTAGCCGCCACAGATACGCAGTATTTT; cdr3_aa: CASSVAGLAATDTQYF
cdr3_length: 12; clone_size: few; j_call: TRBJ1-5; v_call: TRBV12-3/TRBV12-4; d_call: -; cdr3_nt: TGTGCCAGCAGTCTTTTAAATCAGCCCCAGCATTTT; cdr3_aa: CASSLLNQPQHF
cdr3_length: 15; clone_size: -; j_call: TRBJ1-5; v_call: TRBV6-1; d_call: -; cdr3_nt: TGTGCCACCGCCCTAGTCGTCAATAGCAATCAGCCCCAGCATTTT; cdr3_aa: CATALVVNSNQPQHF
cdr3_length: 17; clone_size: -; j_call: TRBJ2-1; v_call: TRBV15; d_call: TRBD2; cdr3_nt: TGTGCCACCAGCAGAGATCGTAGGATGCGGGGGGGCGATGAGCAGTTCTTC; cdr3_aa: CATSRDRRMRGGDEQFF
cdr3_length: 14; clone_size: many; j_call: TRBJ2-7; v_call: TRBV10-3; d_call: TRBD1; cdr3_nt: TGTGCCATCAGTGACAGGGGGCTTACCTACGAGCAGTACTTC; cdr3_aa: CAISDRGLTYEQYF
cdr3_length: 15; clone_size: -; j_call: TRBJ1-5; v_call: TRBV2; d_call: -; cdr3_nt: TGTGCCAGCAGTGAACAGCCCCTCAGCAATCAGCCCCAGCATTTT; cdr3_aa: CASSEQPLSNQPQHF
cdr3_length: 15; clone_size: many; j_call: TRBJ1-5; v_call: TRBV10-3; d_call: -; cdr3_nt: TGTGCCATCAGTGAGTCGAATTTAGGCGGTCAGCCCCAGCATTTT; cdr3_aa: CAISESNLGGQPQHF
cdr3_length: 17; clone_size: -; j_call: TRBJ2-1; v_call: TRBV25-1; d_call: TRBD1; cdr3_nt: TGTGCCAGCAGTGACTTGGACCCCGGACAGGGAGGCAATGAGCAGTTCTTC; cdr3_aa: CASSDLDPGQGGNEQFF
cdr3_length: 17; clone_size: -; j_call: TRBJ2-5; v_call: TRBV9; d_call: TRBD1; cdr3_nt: TGTGCCAGCAGCACCCAGACAGGGGGCGTAGCCGGAGAGACCCAGTACTTC; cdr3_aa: CASSTQTGGVAGETQYF
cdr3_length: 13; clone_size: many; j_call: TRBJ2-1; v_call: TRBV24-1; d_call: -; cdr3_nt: TGTGCCACCCCCGGGACGGAGGACCTCGGGCAGTTCTTC; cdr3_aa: CATPGTEDLGQFF
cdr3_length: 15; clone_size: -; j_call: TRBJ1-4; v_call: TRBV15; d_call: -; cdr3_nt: TGTGCCACCAGCAGAGATCCAGGGGCCTATGAAAAACTGTTTTTT; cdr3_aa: CATSRDPGAYEKLFF
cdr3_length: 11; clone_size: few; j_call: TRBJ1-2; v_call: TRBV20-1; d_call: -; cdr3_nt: TGCAGTGCTTGGCCCCTATCCGGCTACACCTTC; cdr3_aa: CSAWPLSGYTF
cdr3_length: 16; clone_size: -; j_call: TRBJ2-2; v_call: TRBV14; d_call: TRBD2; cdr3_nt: TGTGCCAGCAGCCAAGGTCTAGCGGCGAACACCGGGGAGCTGTTTTTT; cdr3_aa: CASSQGLAANTGELFF